A single sample gave rise to the 8 T cell receptor beta chains below, sequenced in a study of shared clonotypes between healthy human individuals. TCRdb keeps only in-frame clones here, not all; method: immunoSEQ multiplex PCR. The data show around 2,000,000 clones, about 93% seen once. Naive CD8 cells comprised CD45RO-negative, CCR7-positively selected cells, excluding terminally differentiated effector memory CD45RA+ cells. Sequencing was carried out using naive CD8+ T cells from PBMCs. The receptor source for this set is a man between 18 and 29 years old in good health. Some clones in this sample may be carry-over from other donors' samples.

This clone was seen once. Other DNA sequences from this sample encode an identical CDR3 as well. V and J are TRBV5-6 and TRBJ2-7; no definite D call. V was cut by 3 bases and J by 3 bases, with 7 bases left in between. The length of the CDR3 is 12 residues. Per germline, CDR1 SGHDT and CDR2 YYEEEE. The CDR3 sequence is CASSSGLYEQYF. CDR3 in DNA: TGTGCCAGCAGCTCGGGCCTCTACGAGCAGTACTTC.

The chain employs TRBV9 and TRBJ2-2, with 7 positions matching TRBD1. The CDR3 has 15 residues. After removal of 4 bases from V and 4 bases from J, the junction contained 7 bases not matched to a gene. Germline CDR1 reads SGDLS; CDR2 reads YYNGEE. DNA of the CDR3: TGTGCCAGCAGCCAGGCAGGGGGTCGCACCGGGGAGCTGTTTTTT. Translation: CASSQAGGRTGELFF. Full variable domain (rest looked up from reference TRBV9 and TRBJ2-2): DSGVTQTPKHLITATGQRVTLRCSPRSGDLSVYWYQQSLDQGLQFLIQYYNGEERAKGNILERFSAQQFPDLHSELNLSSLELGDSALYFCASSQAGGRTGELFFGEGSRLTVL.

The CDR3 DNA follows: TGTGCCAGCAGTCTAACAGGGTTGGCTAATGAAAAACTGTTTTTT. It yields the protein CASSLTGLANEKLFF. This chain links TRBV27 with TRBJ1-4; D is possibly TRBD1 (6 bases). Per the germline V gene, CDR1 is MNHEY and CDR2 is SMNVEV (reference sequence). V shed 5 bases and J shed 3 bases, with 13 bases lying between them. This CDR3 has 15 residues.

For this clone: At the DNA level, this CDR3 is encoded by other sequences in the same sample as well. This sequence joins TRBV6-5 and TRBJ1-2; TRBD1 matches 7 bases. Unmatched junction bases numbered 2, after V lost 5 bases and J lost 5 bases. CDR3 length: 12 amino acids. The germline gives CDR1 MNHEY, CDR2 SVGAGI. CDR3 residues: CASSRQGYGYTF. The CDR3 DNA sequence: TGTGCCAGCAGTCGACAGGGATATGGCTACACCTTC.

The chain recombines TRBV5-6 with TRBJ1-2; D unclear. Deletions cut 0 bases from V and 3 bases from J, with 9 bases between. CDR1 is SGHDT, CDR2 YYEEEE, per germline. The length of the CDR3 is 14 residues. CDR3 region: CASSLAVSHYGYTF. CDR3 DNA: TGTGCCAGCAGCTTGGCTGTCAGCCACTATGGCTACACCTTC.

The chain carries TRBV2 and TRBJ1-1; D not certain. Trimming cost V 5 bases and J 2 bases, with 15 bases left between them. CDR3 length equals 15 residues. Germline CDR1 SNHLY, CDR2 FYNNEI. The CDR3 DNA is TGTGCCAGCAGTCAAAGACCGGCTTTAAACACTGAAGCTTTCTTT. Encoded protein: CASSQRPALNTEAFF.

In this sample, this clone turned up once. This rearrangement joins TRBV7-2 to TRBJ2-1, with D perhaps TRBD1 or TRBD2 (5 bases each). CDR1 and CDR2 (germline): SGHTA, FQGNSA. V gave up 6 bases and J gave up 3 bases, with 15 bases separating them. The length of the CDR3 is 15 residues. The CDR3 DNA sequence: TGTGCCAGCAGACACCGGGACGTAAGCTACAATGAGCAGTTCTTC. This encodes CASRHRDVSYNEQFF. Full variable domain (rest looked up from reference TRBV7-2 and TRBJ2-1): GAGVSQSPSNKVTEKGKDVELRCDPISGHTALYWYRQSLGQGLEFLIYFQGNSAPDKSGLPSDRFSAERTGGSVSTLTIQRTQQEDSAVYLCASRHRDVSYNEQFFGPGTRLTVL.

V is TRBV7-9 and J is TRBJ2-1; 9 bases line up with TRBD1. The junction had 6 bases not matched to a gene; V was cut back by 5 bases and J by 4 bases. This CDR3 is 15 amino acids long. Germline V gene lookup returns CDR1 SEHNR and CDR2 FQNEAQ (reference sequence). The CDR3: CASSPRTGDYNEQFF. CDR3 nucleotides: TGTGCCAGCAGCCCGCGGACAGGGGATTACAATGAGCAGTTCTTC.